Presented here are 8 T cell receptor beta chains from one specimen sequenced in a study of blood T cell repertoires in COVID-19 (dated by TCRdb to the early 2020s). The method behind the library was the immunoSEQ multiplex PCR assay. TCRdb retrieved this table from immuneACCESS and kept in-frame rearrangements only. Not all clones are present; in checked studies, unresolved V genes account for under half, and no reason is known for the remainder. The sample table holds around 160,000 clones, of which around four fifths were seen once. The leading ten clones occupy about 3% of the sample. The sample consisted of peripheral blood. Source of these receptors: a woman in her thirties or forties with active or convalescent COVID-19.

This clone was counted a single time. The CDR3: CASSPRLAGVASGDTQYF. The CDR3 DNA sequence: TGTGCCAGCAGCCCAAGGCTAGCGGGAGTTGCCAGTGGAGATACGCAGTATTTT. This chain joins TRBV5-6 and TRBJ2-3, with 10 bases matching TRBD2. This CDR3 spans 18 amino acids. V was pared by 4 bases and J by 5 bases, with 16 bases of the junction left unmatched. From germline, CDR1 is SGHDT and CDR2 YYEEEE.

The V gene is TRBV9, the J gene TRBJ1-6, with D possibly being TRBD1 (5 bases). CDR1 is SGDLS, CDR2 YYNGEE, per germline. The CDR3 sequence is 14 residues long. Deletions cut 0 bases from V and 6 bases from J, with 7 bases between. DNA of the CDR3: TGTGCCAGCAGCGTAGGGGGGGGTAATTCACCCCTCCACTTT. Translated, it gives CASSVGGGNSPLHF. The full variable domain, completed using reference TRBV9 and TRBJ1-6, is DSGVTQTPKHLITATGQRVTLRCSPRSGDLSVYWYQQSLDQGLQFLIQYYNGEERAKGNILERFSAQQFPDLHSELNLSSLELGDSALYFCASSVGGGNSPLHFGNGTRLTVT.

V usage is TRBV10-2 and J usage is TRBJ1-5, with a weak D call TRBD1 (5 bases). Germline V lookup: CDR1 WSHSY, CDR2 SAAADI. There are 15 residues in the CDR3. V lost 6 bases, J lost 0 bases, and 12 bases lay in between. The CDR3 region is CASRVGAYSNQPQHF. As DNA, the CDR3 is TGCGCCAGCAGGGTAGGGGCGTATAGCAATCAGCCCCAGCATTTT.

The chain joins TRBV19 to TRBJ1-3, with D uncertain. CDR3 length equals 15 residues. V was cut by 1 base and J by 0 bases, with 7 bases left in between. CDR1 is LNHDA and CDR2 is SQIVND in the germline V gene (reference sequence). CDR3 nucleotides: TGTGCCAGTAGTATAGGGTACATCTCTGGAAACACCATATATTTT. Protein: CASSIGYISGNTIYF.

This sequence joins TRBV19 and TRBJ2-6, with 7 bases fitting TRBD1. The CDR3 spans 18 residues. The germline gives CDR1 LNHDA, CDR2 SQIVND (reference sequence). Germline trimming cut 5 bases from V and 1 base from J; bases unmatched to any gene: 11. The DNA for the CDR3 is TGTGCCAGTAGTGACAGGGTCCCTTCTACGTCTGGGGCCAACGTCCTGACTTTC. This translates into CASSDRVPSTSGANVLTF.

This clone occurred a few times. The chain carries TRBV7-9 and TRBJ1-2, with D hard to call. This CDR3 spans 10 amino acids. CDR1 and CDR2 (germline): SEHNR, FQNEAQ (reference sequence). V gave up 10 bases and J gave up 4 bases, with 7 bases separating them. CDR3: CATVVYGYTF. As DNA, the CDR3 is TGTGCCACGGTTGTCTATGGCTACACCTTC.

The V and J genes are TRBV29-1 and TRBJ2-5; TRBD1 aligns across 8 bases. The CDR3 covers 14 residues. Germline V lookup: CDR1 SQVTM, CDR2 ANQGSEA. Unmatched junction bases numbered 8, after V lost 3 bases and J lost 5 bases. The CDR3 loop is CSVDPRDRQETQYF. In nucleotides, the CDR3 is TGCAGCGTTGACCCGCGGGACAGGCAGGAGACCCAGTACTTC.

The chain uses TRBV9 and TRBJ2-5; TRBD1 matches at 10 bases. Germline V gives CDR1 SGDLS, CDR2 YYNGEE. The length of the CDR3 is 16 residues. V shed 7 bases and J 4 bases; nucleotides not matched to a gene: 13. DNA of the CDR3: TGTGCCAGCTCCGGGGGCCTAGGACAGGGGGGAGAGACCCAGTACTTC. Its translation is CASSGGLGQGGETQYF.